The 10 T cell receptor beta chains listed next were all sequenced from one sample in a study of technical replicates of blood from a few donors. Sequencing used immunoSEQ multiplex PCR; TCRdb keeps in-frame clones, though not all of them. Here the sample spans approximately 58,000 clones, 65% to 90% being singletons. Sample: PBMCs. These TCRs come from a human donor in good health. Some clones in this sample may be carry-over from other donors' samples.

This chain uses TRBV4-3 with TRBJ1-3, with D unresolved. CDR1 is LGHNA and CDR2 is YSLEER in the germline V gene. Trimming took off 1 base at V and 0 bases at J, with 19 bases between the two ends. The CDR3 has 19 residues. The CDR3 here is CASSQVITEERSSGNTIYF. The CDR3 nucleotides are TGCGCCAGCAGCCAAGTAATTACAGAGGAGCGGAGCTCTGGAAACACCATATATTTT.

V usage is TRBV7-2 and J usage is TRBJ2-2; D may be TRBD2 (5 bases). The CDR3 covers 15 residues. Germline V gene data show CDR1 as SGHTA and CDR2 as FQGNSA. V lost 1 base and J lost 13, with 19 bases in between. CDR3 residues: CASSLDWVARSGLFF. CDR3 DNA sequence: TGTGCCAGCAGCTTAGATTGGGTCGCACGCAGCGGGCTGTTTTTT. Supplemented by reference TRBV7-2 and TRBJ2-2, the full variable domain reads GAGVSQSPSNKVTEKGKDVELRCDPISGHTALYWYRQSLGQGLEFLIYFQGNSAPDKSGLPSDRFSAERTGGSVSTLTIQRTQQEDSAVYLCASSLDWVARSGLFFGEGSRLTVL.

The chain joins TRBV9 to TRBJ2-1; 8 bases align to TRBD2. Losses at the gene ends were 2 bases for V and 3 bases for J; bases not matched to a gene: 4. Germline-derived CDR1 and CDR2 are SGDLS and YYNGEE. This CDR3 contains 15 residues. CDR3 in amino acids: CASSVMAGGYNEQFF. Here the CDR3 DNA reads TGTGCCAGCAGCGTTATGGCGGGGGGCTACAATGAGCAGTTCTTC.

J is TRBJ2-2 and V is TRBV7-9; 7 positions agree with TRBD2. This CDR3 has 16 residues. From germline, CDR1 is SEHNR and CDR2 FQNEAQ (reference sequence). The V and J ends lost 5 bases and 6 bases, in that order; junction bases with no gene match: 12. The CDR3 DNA reads TGTGCCAGCAGCCCCGGGGAGGGATCGGGCGCCGGGGAGCTGTTTTTT. Translation: CASSPGEGSGAGELFF.

The chain carries TRBV11-1 and TRBJ1-1, with no clear D. Germline V gene sequence: CDR1 SGHAT, CDR2 FQDESV (reference sequence). The CDR3 consists of 13 residues. Trimming removed 2 bases from V and 5 bases from J, with 9 bases in between. The CDR3 spells CASSLWEGTEAFF. The CDR3 nucleotides read TGTGCCAGCAGCTTATGGGAGGGAACTGAAGCTTTCTTT. The whole variable domain, filled in from reference TRBV11-1 and TRBJ1-1, reads EAEVAQSPRYKITEKSQAVAFWCDPISGHATLYWYRQILGQGPELLVQFQDESVVDDSQLPKDRFSAERLKGVDSTLKIQPAELGDSAMYLCASSLWEGTEAFFGQGTRLTVV.

This clone was detected once. In nucleotides, the CDR3 is TGCGCCAGCAGCCTGTGGTCCAGCGGGGAGCAGTACTTC. This gives the protein CASSLWSSGEQYF. This sequence joins TRBV4-3 and TRBJ2-7; a possible D gene is TRBD2 (6 bases). V gave up 4 bases and J gave up 7 bases, with 14 bases separating them. Germline CDR1 is LGHNA and CDR2 is YSLEER. CDR3 size: 13 residues.

The chain joins TRBV6-5 to TRBJ2-2; D is unresolved. Germline CDR1 MNHEY, CDR2 SVGAGI. The V end lost 5 bases, the J end lost 6 bases, and 13 bases lay between the germline ends. The CDR3 contains 14 residues. The CDR3 spells CASSPVLSPGELFF. CDR3 nucleotides: TGTGCCAGCAGTCCCGTCCTGAGTCCCGGGGAGCTGTTTTTT.

The genes are TRBV27 and TRBJ1-1; 9 bases are shared with TRBD1. V dropped 5 bases and J dropped 1; count of bases not matched to a gene: 11. In germline, CDR1 is MNHEY, CDR2 SMNVEV (reference sequence). The CDR3 length is 17 residues. The CDR3 DNA reads TGTGCCAGCAGTGCCTCGGGACAGGGTTACGGGAACACTGAAGCTTTCTTT. This gives the protein CASSASGQGYGNTEAFF.

This chain joins TRBV2 and TRBJ1-2, with a tentative D call TRBD1 (5 bases). Trimming took 6 bases from V and 1 from J, leaving 12 bases between them. Germline assignment: CDR1 SNHLY and CDR2 FYNNEI. There are 14 residues in the CDR3. The CDR3 spells CASRLGGINYGYTF. CDR3 sequence (DNA): TGTGCCAGCAGGCTTGGGGGGATTAACTATGGCTACACCTTC.

The genes are TRBV7-9 and TRBJ1-6, with 10 bases matching TRBD1. The length of the CDR3 is 14 residues. Germline V lookup: CDR1 SEHNR, CDR2 FQNEAQ (reference sequence). The V and J ends lost 4 bases and 11 bases, in that order; junction bases with no gene match: 5. CDR3 bases: TGTGCCAGCAGCTCCGTGGGACAGGGGACACCCCTCCACTTT. It encodes CASSSVGQGTPLHF.